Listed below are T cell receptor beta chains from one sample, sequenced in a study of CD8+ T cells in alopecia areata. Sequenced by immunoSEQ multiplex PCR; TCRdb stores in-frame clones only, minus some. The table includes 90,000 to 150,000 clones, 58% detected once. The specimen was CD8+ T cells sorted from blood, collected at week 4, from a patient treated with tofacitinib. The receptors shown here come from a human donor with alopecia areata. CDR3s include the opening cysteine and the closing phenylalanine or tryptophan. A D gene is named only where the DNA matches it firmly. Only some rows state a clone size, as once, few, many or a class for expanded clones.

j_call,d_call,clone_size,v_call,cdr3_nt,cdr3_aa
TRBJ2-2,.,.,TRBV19,TGTGCCAGTAGCCAGTGGACCGGGGAGCTGTTTTTT,CASSQWTGELFF
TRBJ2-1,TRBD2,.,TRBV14,TGTGCCAGCAGCCAAGATGGGGACTATTCCTACAATGAGCAGTTCTTC,CASSQDGDYSYNEQFF
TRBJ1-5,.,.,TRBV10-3,TGTGCCATCAGTGATATTTGGGAGGGGGATCAGCCCCAGCATTTT,CAISDIWEGDQPQHF
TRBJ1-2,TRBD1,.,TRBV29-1,TGCAGCGCCCCGGGGGACAGGGTTGGTGGCTACACCTTC,CSAPGDRVGGYTF
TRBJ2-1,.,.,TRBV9,TGTGCCAGCAGCGTGATGGACTACAATGAGCAGTTCTTC,CASSVMDYNEQFF
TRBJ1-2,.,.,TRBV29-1,TGCAGCATTGAAGAGGAGATGGGACCAGGCTACACCTTC,CSIEEEMGPGYTF
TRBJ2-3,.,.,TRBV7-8,TGTGCCAGCAGCTTAGATCTACCAGCTAGCACAGATACGCAGTATTTT,CASSLDLPASTDTQYF
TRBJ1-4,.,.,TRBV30,TGTGCCTGGAGCTCCGGACCGCATGAAAAACTGTTTTTT,CAWSSGPHEKLFF
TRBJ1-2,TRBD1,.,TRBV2,TGTGCCAGCAGTGAATATACAGGGGGTAATGGCTACACCTTC,CASSEYTGGNGYTF
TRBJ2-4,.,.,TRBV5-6,TGTGCCAGCAGCTTGGCTGGGGCCCACAAAAACATTCAGTACTTC,CASSLAGAHKNIQYF
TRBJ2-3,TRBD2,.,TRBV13,TGTGCCAGCAGCATCCTAGCGGAAAGACTCACAGATACGCAGTATTTT,CASSILAERLTDTQYF
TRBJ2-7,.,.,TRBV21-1,TGTGCCAGCAGCAAAGGGGCGGGGGGCTATACCTACGAGCAGTACTTC,CASSKGAGGYTYEQYF
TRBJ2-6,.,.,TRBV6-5,TGTGCCAGCAGTCTGGGGGGGACAGTAAACGTCCTGACTTTC,CASSLGGTVNVLTF
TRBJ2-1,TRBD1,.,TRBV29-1,TGCAGCGTATCCGGGACAGCCCGATACAATGAGCAGTTCTTC,CSVSGTARYNEQFF
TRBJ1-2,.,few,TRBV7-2,TGTGCCAGCAGCTTAGGTCAGGGGACGAAGAGGTGGGGCTACACCTTC,CASSLGQGTKRWGYTF
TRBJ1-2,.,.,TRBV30,TGTGCCTGGAGTGTAGGAGGGACGGACTATGGCTACACCTTC,CAWSVGGTDYGYTF
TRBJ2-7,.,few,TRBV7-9,TGTGCCAGCAGCACCCTAGGGTACGAGCAGTACTTC,CASSTLGYEQYF
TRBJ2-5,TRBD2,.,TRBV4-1,TGCGCCAGCAGCCAAGGGACTAGCGGCCAAGAGACCCAGTACTTC,CASSQGTSGQETQYF
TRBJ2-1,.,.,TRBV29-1,TGCAGCGCCACCATAAGCTCCTACAATGAGCAGTTCTTC,CSATISSYNEQFF
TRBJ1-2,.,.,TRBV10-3,TGTGCCATCAGTGATGGTCTCGATGGCTACACCTTC,CAISDGLDGYTF
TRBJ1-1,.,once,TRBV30,TGTGCCTGGAGTGTTGAACGAGAACCGAACACTGAAGCTTTCTTT,CAWSVEREPNTEAFF
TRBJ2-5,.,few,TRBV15,TGTGCCACCGCTACCGAGGCAGTCTATGTGACCCAGTACTTC,CATATEAVYVTQYF
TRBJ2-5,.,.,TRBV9,TGTGCCAGCAGCGTAGAGGGTGAGACCCAGTACTTC,CASSVEGETQYF
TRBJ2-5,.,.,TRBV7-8,TGTGCCAGCAGCTGGCTAGACTGGATAAAAGGAGAGACCCAGTACTTC,CASSWLDWIKGETQYF
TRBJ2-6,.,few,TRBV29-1,TGCAGCGTGCCATTTGGCTCTGGGGCCAACGTCCTGACTTTC,CSVPFGSGANVLTF
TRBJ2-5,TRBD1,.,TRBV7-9,TGTGCCAGTTCGGACAGGCTAGGAGAGACCCAGTACTTC,CASSDRLGETQYF
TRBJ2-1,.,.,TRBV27,TGTGCCAGCAACCCGCTTAACCTGGACCACAATGAGCAGTTCTTC,CASNPLNLDHNEQFF
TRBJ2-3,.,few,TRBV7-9,TGTGCCAGCAGTCCCGGGACTCTAACCACAGATACGCAGTATTTT,CASSPGTLTTDTQYF
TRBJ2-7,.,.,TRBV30,TGTGCCTGGAGTGTAGGGCAGCCGAGCTCCTACGAGCAGTACTTC,CAWSVGQPSSYEQYF
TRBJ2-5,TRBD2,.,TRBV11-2,TGTGCCAGCAGCTTGACACACGGGGGGGGAGAGACCCAGTACTTC,CASSLTHGGGETQYF
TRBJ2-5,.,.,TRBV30,TGTGCCTGGAGGCTCCGAGGGGAAGAGACCCAGTACTTC,CAWRLRGEETQYF
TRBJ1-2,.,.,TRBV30,TGTGCCTGGGAATCTGGTCTGCTTTATGGCTACACCTTC,CAWESGLLYGYTF
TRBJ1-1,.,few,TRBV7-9,TGTGCCAGCAGCTTAGGTGCCACTGAAGCTTTCTTT,CASSLGATEAFF
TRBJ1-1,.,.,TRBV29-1,TGCAGCGTTGTATACGCTGAAGCTTTCTTT,CSVVYAEAFF
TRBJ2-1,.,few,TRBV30,TGTGCCTGGAGTACCGTGGGCGAGCAGTTCTTC,CAWSTVGEQFF
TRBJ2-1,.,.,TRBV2,TGTGCCAGCATGGACTTCTACAATGAGCAGTTCTTC,CASMDFYNEQFF